A selection of T cell receptor beta chains follows, all from one sample in a study of shared T cell receptors in the human thymus. This table comes from immunoSEQ multiplex PCR, and its TCRdb copy is limited to in-frame clones, with some not included. The sample lists roughly 560,000 clones, about 84% occurring once. The same sample was also studied in work on human thymus T cells.

Sequencing input: thymocytes. All receptors come from a boy under three years old with a congenital heart defect. Each CDR3 is given with its conserved first and last residue. D genes are given only for firm matches. For some rows the clone size is stated as once, few or many, or as a class when expanded; others skip it.

cdr3_aa	cdr3_nt	v_call	j_call	d_call	clone_size
CASSAGQGSYEQYF	TGTGCCAGCAGTGCGGGACAGGGCTCCTACGAGCAGTACTTC	TRBV27	TRBJ2-7	TRBD1	NA
CASSQVEGRGYGYTF	TGCGCCAGCAGCCAGGTCGAGGGCCGGGGCTATGGCTACACCTTC	TRBV5-1	TRBJ1-2	NA	NA
CATSGGQVENTGELFF	TGTGCCACCAGCGGGGGACAGGTAGAGAACACCGGGGAGCTGTTTTTT	TRBV15	TRBJ2-2	TRBD1	NA
CASSPTATNEKLFF	TGTGCCAGCAGCCCGACAGCAACTAATGAAAAACTGTTTTTT	TRBV6-5	TRBJ1-4	NA	NA
CASSTTSIMDNEQFF	TGTGCCAGCAGCACGACAAGTATTATGGACAATGAGCAGTTCTTC	TRBV5-4	TRBJ2-1	NA	NA
CASSALGRGTEAFF	TGTGCCAGCAGCGCTCTGGGGCGTGGAACTGAAGCTTTCTTT	TRBV9	TRBJ1-1	NA	NA
CASSLTGGGEQYF	TGCGCCAGCAGCCTAACAGGGGGAGGTGAGCAGTACTTC	TRBV4-1	TRBJ2-7	TRBD1	once
CASRTPPIGTASYEQYF	TGTGCCAGCAGAACCCCTCCGATCGGGACAGCGTCCTACGAGCAGTACTTC	TRBV5-5	TRBJ2-7	TRBD1	NA
CASRGGRAPNEQFF	TGTGCCAGCAGGGGCGGGAGGGCCCCCAATGAGCAGTTCTTC	TRBV6-4	TRBJ2-1	TRBD2	NA
CASRNLGGRNQPQHF	TGTGCCAGTAGAAACCTCGGGGGGAGGAATCAGCCCCAGCATTTT	TRBV19	TRBJ1-5	NA	NA
CASSEPGTGKPTNEKLFF	TGTGCCAGCAGCGAACCGGGCACAGGAAAGCCAACTAATGAAAAACTGTTTTTT	TRBV9	TRBJ1-4	NA	NA
CASSVGEAPLNYGYTF	TGTGCCAGCAGCGTAGGAGAAGCCCCTCTTAACTATGGCTACACCTTC	TRBV9	TRBJ1-2	NA	NA
CASSRSGRENTGELFF	TGTGCCAGCAGCCGTAGCGGGAGAGAGAACACCGGGGAGCTGTTTTTT	TRBV28	TRBJ2-2	TRBD2	NA
CASSQGGLAGGPLSYEQYF	TGCGCCAGCAGCCAAGGGGGACTAGCGGGGGGGCCCCTCTCCTACGAGCAGTACTTC	TRBV4-3	TRBJ2-7	TRBD2	NA
CASSLSPQGGREYYEQYF	TGTGCCAGCAGCTTAAGCCCCCAGGGCGGGAGGGAATACTACGAGCAGTACTTC	TRBV11-3	TRBJ2-7	TRBD2	NA
CASSPGLAGRTDTQYF	TGTGCCAGCAGCCCGGGACTAGCGGGACGGACTGATACGCAGTATTTT	TRBV7-9	TRBJ2-3	TRBD2	few
CASSTGGVVNYGYTF	TGTGCCAGCAGTACAGGGGGCGTCGTAAACTATGGCTACACCTTC	TRBV2	TRBJ1-2	TRBD1	once
CASSQSRRAGGSGPYEQYF	TGTGCCAGCAGCCAAAGTAGGAGGGCTGGGGGTAGCGGCCCCTACGAGCAGTACTTC	TRBV14	TRBJ2-7	NA	NA
CASNQGGVGEQYF	TGTGCCAGCAACCAAGGGGGGGTTGGCGAGCAGTACTTC	TRBV7-2	TRBJ2-7	NA	once
CASSLGQGQSYSYTF	TGCGCCAGCAGCTTGGGACAGGGGCAGTCCTATAGCTACACCTTC	TRBV5-1	TRBJ1-2	TRBD1	NA
CASSQWRGDSSGNTIYF	TGCGCCAGCAGCCAATGGAGGGGGGACAGCTCTGGAAACACCATATATTTT	TRBV4-3	TRBJ1-3	TRBD1	NA
CASSLEGLYGYTF	TGTGCCAGCAGTTTAGAGGGTCTCTATGGCTACACCTTC	TRBV27	TRBJ1-2	NA	NA
CASSYRDRDYGYTF	TGTGCCAGCAGCTACCGGGACAGGGATTATGGCTACACCTTC	TRBV7-9	TRBJ1-2	TRBD1	NA
CASSPTRSRSGELFF	TGTGCCAGCAGTCCCACTCGATCTCGGTCCGGGGAGCTGTTTTTT	TRBV28	TRBJ2-2	NA	once
CASSHAGGQLGIYEQYF	TGTGCCAGCAGCCACGCCGGGGGGCAATTAGGCATCTACGAGCAGTACTTC	TRBV4-2	TRBJ2-7	NA	NA
CASSEPRDSQRSGNTIYF	TGTGCCAGCAGCGAACCCCGGGACAGCCAACGAAGTGGAAACACCATATATTTT	TRBV9	TRBJ1-3	TRBD1	NA
CASSQDGLAGVRGNEQFF	TGTGCCAGCAGCCAAGATGGGCTAGCGGGAGTGAGGGGTAATGAGCAGTTCTTC	TRBV14	TRBJ2-1	TRBD2	NA
CASSQDLGSGNQPQHF	TGCGCCAGCAGCCAAGACCTCGGGTCGGGCAATCAGCCCCAGCATTTT	TRBV4-1	TRBJ1-5	NA	few
CASSDLAGVTGELFF	TGCGCCAGCAGTGATTTAGCGGGAGTCACCGGGGAGCTGTTTTTT	TRBV10-1	TRBJ2-2	TRBD2	NA
CASSGWQRQQYF	TGTGCCAGCAGCGGCTGGCAGCGGCAGCAGTACTTC	TRBV5-5	TRBJ2-7	NA	NA
CASSEFGRFQETQYF	TGCGCCAGCAGTGAGTTTGGCAGATTTCAAGAGACCCAGTACTTC	TRBV10-1	TRBJ2-5	NA	few
CASSLTGDEQFF	TGCGCCAGCAGCCTAACAGGAGATGAGCAGTTCTTC	TRBV5-1	TRBJ2-1	NA	NA
CSVLPGQGMSVTGELFF	TGCAGCGTACTACCGGGACAGGGGATGTCGGTTACCGGGGAGCTGTTTTTT	TRBV29-1	TRBJ2-2	TRBD1	NA
CASSLSPGVEQYF	TGTGCCAGCAGTTTATCGCCGGGAGTCGAGCAGTACTTC	TRBV27	TRBJ2-7	NA	NA
CASSGLAAYEQYF	TGTGCCTCCAGTGGACTAGCGGCCTACGAGCAGTACTTC	TRBV28	TRBJ2-7	TRBD2	NA
CASRHPGGDYEQYF	TGTGCCAGCAGACACCCAGGGGGCGACTACGAGCAGTACTTC	TRBV6-6	TRBJ2-7	TRBD1	NA
CASSQDVGLARARSYEQYF	TGTGCCAGCAGCCAAGATGTGGGACTAGCGCGGGCCCGCTCCTACGAGCAGTACTTC	TRBV4-2	TRBJ2-7	TRBD2	once
CASSLRGRGFSYEQYF	TGTGCCAGCAGTTTACGGGGCAGGGGGTTTTCCTACGAGCAGTACTTC	TRBV28	TRBJ2-7	TRBD1	NA
CASSPPSPPPGFSYEQYF	TGTGCCAGCTCACCACCCTCTCCCCCCCCCGGGTTCTCCTACGAGCAGTACTTC	TRBV18	TRBJ2-7	NA	NA
CASSWMSDRATGTPSGANVLTF	TGTGCCAGCAGTTGGATGTCGGACAGGGCAACGGGAACCCCCTCTGGGGCCAACGTCCTGACTTTC	TRBV28	TRBJ2-6	TRBD1	NA
CASSPPAGDVLFF	TGTGCCAGTAGCCCACCAGCGGGGGATGTACTGTTTTTT	TRBV19	TRBJ1-4	NA	NA
CASSVPFAVPYNEQFF	TGTGCCAGCAGCGTACCCTTTGCGGTTCCGTACAATGAGCAGTTCTTC	TRBV9	TRBJ2-1	NA	few
CASSPRSASGNNEQFF	TGTGCCAGCTCACCACGCAGTGCTAGCGGAAACAATGAGCAGTTCTTC	TRBV18	TRBJ2-1	TRBD2	NA
CASSFSVGTSAKYEQYF	TGTGCCAGCAGCTTCTCTGTCGGGACTAGCGCAAAATACGAGCAGTACTTC	TRBV12-1	TRBJ2-7	NA	NA
CASSGIGGIGEQYF	TGTGCCAGCAGTGGCATCGGGGGAATAGGCGAGCAGTACTTC	TRBV25-1	TRBJ2-7	NA	NA
CASSVGGGGTYEQYF	TGTGCCAGCAGCGTGGGTGGGGGAGGGACGTACGAGCAGTACTTC	TRBV7-2	TRBJ2-7	TRBD2	once
CASSRTSGRAWSEQYF	TGTGCCAGCAGCCGGACTAGCGGGAGGGCTTGGAGCGAGCAGTACTTC	TRBV27	TRBJ2-7	TRBD2	NA
CASSAGTSGKLYEQYF	TGTGCCAGCAGCGCCGGGACTAGCGGAAAACTTTACGAGCAGTACTTC	TRBV7-6	TRBJ2-7	TRBD2	NA
CASSPGQGRTYEQYF	TGTGCCAGCTCACCGGGACAGGGAAGGACCTACGAGCAGTACTTC	TRBV18	TRBJ2-7	TRBD1	NA